This TCR beta chain was found in a study of T-cell reconstitution after alpha-beta-depleted transplantation in children. V was pared by 5 bases and J by 4 bases, with 17 bases between. The CDR3 runs to 15 residues. Unique molecular identifiers were incorporated during preparation of the TCRbeta library. Each CDR3 protein is one row after TCRdb ran MiXCR on the PCR reads. The sample comprises 170,000 or so distinct CDR3 sequences, roughly 7.5% of which are singletons, and around 3% rests with the top ten. This clonotype was seen repeatedly, ten times or more. The J gene is TRBJ2-5, the V gene TRBV12-3 or TRBV12-4; the D gene is possibly TRBD2 (5 bases). This specimen consisted of PBMCs from the stem cell graft donor, obtained from the stem cell graft. The sequence derives from a human donor who donated a stem cell graft to a child with Wiskott-Aldrich syndrome. CDR3 in amino acids: CASSLFPGDGETQYF. The CDR3 DNA sequence: TGTGCCAGCAGTCTTTTTCCCGGGGATGGAGAGACCCAGTACTTC.